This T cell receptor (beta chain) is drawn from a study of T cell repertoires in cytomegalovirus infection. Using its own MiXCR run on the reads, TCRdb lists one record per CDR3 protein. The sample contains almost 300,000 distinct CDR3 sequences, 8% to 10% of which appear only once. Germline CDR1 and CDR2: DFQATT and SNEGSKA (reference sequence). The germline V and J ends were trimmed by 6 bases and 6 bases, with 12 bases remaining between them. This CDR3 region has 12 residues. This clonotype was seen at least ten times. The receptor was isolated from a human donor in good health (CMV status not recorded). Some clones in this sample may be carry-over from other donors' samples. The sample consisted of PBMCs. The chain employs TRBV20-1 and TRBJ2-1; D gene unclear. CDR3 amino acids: CSARTPGNEQFF. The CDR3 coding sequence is TGCAGTGCCCGAACCCCCGGCAATGAGCAGTTCTTC.